The TCR beta chain described here comes from a study of T-cell memory formation after mild COVID-19. From the 5' RACE reads, TCRdb called clonotypes with MiXCR, one entry per CDR3 protein. The sample shows some 250,000 distinct CDR3 sequences, more than 15% of them seen only once. The CDR3 loop spans 14 amino acids. V was pared by 5 bases and J by 0 bases, with 9 bases between. This clonotype originated in a man aged 18 to 30 who had mild COVID-19 (a few samples of this study predate the infection). Cell type and time point are not known. The sample comprised PBMCs or a T cell subset sorted from them (not recorded which). V and J are TRBV12-3 or TRBV12-4 and TRBJ2-3; no clear D gene. The CDR3 loop is CASSQIASTDTQYF. CDR3 DNA: TGTGCCAGCAGTCAGATCGCTAGCACAGATACGCAGTATTTT.